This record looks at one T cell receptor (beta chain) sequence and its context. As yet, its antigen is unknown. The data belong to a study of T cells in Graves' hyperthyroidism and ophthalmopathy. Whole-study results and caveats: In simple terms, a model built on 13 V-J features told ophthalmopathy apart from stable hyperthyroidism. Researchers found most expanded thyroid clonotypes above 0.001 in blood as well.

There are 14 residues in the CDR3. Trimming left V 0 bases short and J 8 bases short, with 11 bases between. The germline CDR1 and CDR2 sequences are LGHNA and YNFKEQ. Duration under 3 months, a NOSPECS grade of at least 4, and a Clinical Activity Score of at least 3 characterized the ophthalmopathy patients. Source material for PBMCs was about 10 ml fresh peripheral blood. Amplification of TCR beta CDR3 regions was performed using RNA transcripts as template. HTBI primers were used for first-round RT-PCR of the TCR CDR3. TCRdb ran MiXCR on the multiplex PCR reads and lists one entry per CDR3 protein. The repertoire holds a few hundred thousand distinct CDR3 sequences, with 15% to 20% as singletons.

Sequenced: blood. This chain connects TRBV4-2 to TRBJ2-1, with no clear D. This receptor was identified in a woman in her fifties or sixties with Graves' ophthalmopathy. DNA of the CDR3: TGTGCCAGCAGCCAAGATCTACGGGCGTATGAGCAGTTCTTC. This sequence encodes CASSQDLRAYEQFF.